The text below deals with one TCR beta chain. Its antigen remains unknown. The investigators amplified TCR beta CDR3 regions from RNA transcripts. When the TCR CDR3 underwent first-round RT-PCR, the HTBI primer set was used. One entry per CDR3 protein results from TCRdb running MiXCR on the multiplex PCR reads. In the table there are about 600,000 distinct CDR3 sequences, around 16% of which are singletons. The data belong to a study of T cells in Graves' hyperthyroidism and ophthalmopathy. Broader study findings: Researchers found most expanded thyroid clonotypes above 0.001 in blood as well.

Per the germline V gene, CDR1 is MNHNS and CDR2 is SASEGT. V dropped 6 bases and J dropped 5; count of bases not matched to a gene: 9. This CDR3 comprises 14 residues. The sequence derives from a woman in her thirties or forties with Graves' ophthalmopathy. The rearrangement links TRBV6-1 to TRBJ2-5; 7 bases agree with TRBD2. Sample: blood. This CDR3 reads CASSRLGRGETQYF. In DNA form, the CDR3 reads TGTGCCAGCAGCCGCCTGGGGAGGGGTGAGACCCAGTACTTC.